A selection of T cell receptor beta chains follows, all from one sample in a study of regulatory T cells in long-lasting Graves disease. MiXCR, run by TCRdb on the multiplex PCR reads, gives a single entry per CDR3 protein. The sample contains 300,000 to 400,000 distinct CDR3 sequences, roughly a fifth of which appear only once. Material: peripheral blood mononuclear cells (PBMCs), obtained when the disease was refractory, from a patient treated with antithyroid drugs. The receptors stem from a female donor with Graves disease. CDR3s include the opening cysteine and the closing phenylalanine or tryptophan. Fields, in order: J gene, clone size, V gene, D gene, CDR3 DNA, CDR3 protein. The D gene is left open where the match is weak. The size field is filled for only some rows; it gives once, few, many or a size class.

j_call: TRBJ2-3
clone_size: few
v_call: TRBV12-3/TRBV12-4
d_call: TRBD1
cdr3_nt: TGTGCCAGCACGAGCCCGGGACAGTCCCACCGATATACGCAGTATTTT
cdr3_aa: CASTSPGQSHRYTQYF

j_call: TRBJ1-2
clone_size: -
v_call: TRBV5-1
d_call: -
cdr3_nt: TGCGCCAGCAGCTTGCGCGCGGACTCTAACTATGGCTACACCTTC
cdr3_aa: CASSLRADSNYGYTF

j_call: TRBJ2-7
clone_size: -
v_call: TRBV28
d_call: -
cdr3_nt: TGTGCCAGCAGACAACCGGGGACTGGCTCCTACGAGCAGTACTTC
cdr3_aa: CASRQPGTGSYEQYF

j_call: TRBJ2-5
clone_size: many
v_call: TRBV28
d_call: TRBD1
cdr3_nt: TGTGCCAGCAGATCAACAGGGGACGGGGAGACCCAGTACTTC
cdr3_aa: CASRSTGDGETQYF

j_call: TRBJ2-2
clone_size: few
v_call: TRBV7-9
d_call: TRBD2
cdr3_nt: TGTGCCAGCGAATCCGGGACTAGCTCCGGGGAGCTGTTTTTT
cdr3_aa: CASESGTSSGELFF

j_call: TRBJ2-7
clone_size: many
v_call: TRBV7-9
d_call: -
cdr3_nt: TGTGCCAGCAGCTTAGCGGGGACGGCTTCCTACGAGCAGTACTTC
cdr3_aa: CASSLAGTASYEQYF

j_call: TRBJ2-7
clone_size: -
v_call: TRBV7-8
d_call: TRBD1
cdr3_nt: TGTGCCAGCAGCTTAGGAGGGGGGACAGGGGTGGCCGAGCAGTACTTC
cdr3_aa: CASSLGGGTGVAEQYF

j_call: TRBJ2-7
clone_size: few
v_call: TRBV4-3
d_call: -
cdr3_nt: TGCGCCAGCAGCCACCCCCCCTGCCGAGCGCCCTCGGGAGAGCAGTACTTC
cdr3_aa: CASSHPPCRAPSGEQYF

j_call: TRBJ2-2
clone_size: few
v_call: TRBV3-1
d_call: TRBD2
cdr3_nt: TGTGCCAGCAGGCGATTAACCGGGACTAGCGGGGTGAACACCGGGGAGCTGTTTTTT
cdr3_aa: CASRRLTGTSGVNTGELFF

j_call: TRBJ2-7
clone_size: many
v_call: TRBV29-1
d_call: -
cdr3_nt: TGCAGCGTTGCTGTCCCGGGCGAGCAGTACTTC
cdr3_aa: CSVAVPGEQYF

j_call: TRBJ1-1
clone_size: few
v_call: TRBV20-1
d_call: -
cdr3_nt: TGCAGTGCTAGGACAATGAACACTGAAGCTTTCTTT
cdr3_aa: CSARTMNTEAFF

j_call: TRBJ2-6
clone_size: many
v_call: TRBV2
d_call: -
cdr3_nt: TGTGCCAGCAGTGAAGAAGGACGGTACTCTGGGGCCAACGTCCTGACTTTC
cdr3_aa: CASSEEGRYSGANVLTF

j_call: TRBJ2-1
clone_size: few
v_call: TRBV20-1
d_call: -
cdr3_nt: TGCAGTGCTAGAGATAAGGCAGACTGGGGCTACAATGAGCAGTTCTTC
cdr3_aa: CSARDKADWGYNEQFF

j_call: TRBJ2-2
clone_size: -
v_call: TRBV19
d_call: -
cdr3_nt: TGTGCCAGTAGTATAGTCGGGAAGAACACCGGGGAGCTGTTTTTT
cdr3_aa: CASSIVGKNTGELFF

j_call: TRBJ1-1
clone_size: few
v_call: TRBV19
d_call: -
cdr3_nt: TGTGCCAGTAGTGAGGCCCCGAACACTGAAGCTTTCTTT
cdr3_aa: CASSEAPNTEAFF

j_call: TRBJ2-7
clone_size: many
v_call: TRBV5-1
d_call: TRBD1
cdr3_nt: TGCGCCAGCAGATTCCGGACAGGGGGCTACGAGCAGTACTTC
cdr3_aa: CASRFRTGGYEQYF

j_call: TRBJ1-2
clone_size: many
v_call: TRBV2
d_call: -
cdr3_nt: TGTGCCAGCATCAGACAGTGGACTAACTATGGCTACACCTTC
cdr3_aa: CASIRQWTNYGYTF

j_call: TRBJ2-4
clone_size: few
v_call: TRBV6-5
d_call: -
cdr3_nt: TGTGCCAGCAGTTACTCCTCCAGCTTGGGAGCCAAAAACATTCAGTACTTC
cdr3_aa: CASSYSSSLGAKNIQYF

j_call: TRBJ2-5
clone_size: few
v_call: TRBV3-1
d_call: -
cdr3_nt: TGTGCCAGCAGCCAACCCAGGGACTGGGAACAAGAGACCCAGTACTTC
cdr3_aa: CASSQPRDWEQETQYF

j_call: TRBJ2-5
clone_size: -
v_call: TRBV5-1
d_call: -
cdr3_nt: TGCGCCAGCAGCTTGGAACGGTTACAAGAGACCCAGTACTTC
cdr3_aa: CASSLERLQETQYF

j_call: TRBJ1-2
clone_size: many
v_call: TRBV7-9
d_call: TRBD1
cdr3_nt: TGTGCCAGCAGCTCCCTGGACAGGGTCTATGGCTACACCTTC
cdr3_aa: CASSSLDRVYGYTF

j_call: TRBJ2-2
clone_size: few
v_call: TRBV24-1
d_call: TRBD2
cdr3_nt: TGTGCCACCAGTGATCCACAAGCGGGGACTAACACCGGGGAGCTGTTTTTT
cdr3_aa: CATSDPQAGTNTGELFF

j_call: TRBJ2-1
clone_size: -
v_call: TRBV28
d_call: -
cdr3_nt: TGTGCCAGCAGGGGGTTCGCCTACAATGAGCAGTTCTTC
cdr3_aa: CASRGFAYNEQFF

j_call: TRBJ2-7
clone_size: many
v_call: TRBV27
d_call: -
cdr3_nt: TGTGCCAGCAGTCCCGGGCCAGGGCACACTTCCGATTACGAGCAGTACTTC
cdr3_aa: CASSPGPGHTSDYEQYF

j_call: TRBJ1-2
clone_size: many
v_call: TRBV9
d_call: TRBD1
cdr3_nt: TGTGCCAGAGACAGGGTGACCAACTATGGCTACACCTTC
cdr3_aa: CARDRVTNYGYTF

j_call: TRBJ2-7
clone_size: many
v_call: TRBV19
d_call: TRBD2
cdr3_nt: TGTGCCAGCCGGGACTACCCCTCCTACGAGCAGTACTTC
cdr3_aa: CASRDYPSYEQYF

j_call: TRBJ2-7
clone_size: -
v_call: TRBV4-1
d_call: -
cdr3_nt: TGCGCCAGCAGCCTCGAATCGACAGGTCCCCTCAACGAGCAGTACTTC
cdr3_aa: CASSLESTGPLNEQYF

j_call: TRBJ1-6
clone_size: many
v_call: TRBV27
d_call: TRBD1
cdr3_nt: TGTGCCAGCAGTTTATTTCAGGGGGCGGGATCACCCCTCCACTTT
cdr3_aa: CASSLFQGAGSPLHF

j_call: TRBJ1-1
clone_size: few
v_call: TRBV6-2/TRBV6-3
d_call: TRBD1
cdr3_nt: TGTGCCAGCAGTTCCAGGGACAGGCTTGCTTTCTTT
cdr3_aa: CASSSRDRLAFF

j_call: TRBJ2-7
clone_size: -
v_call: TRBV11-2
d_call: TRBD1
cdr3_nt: TGTGCCAGCAGCCTAAACAGGGGGAGCTACGAGCAGTACTTC
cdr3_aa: CASSLNRGSYEQYF

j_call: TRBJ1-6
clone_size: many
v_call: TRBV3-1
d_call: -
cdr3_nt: TGTGCCAGCGGTCAGGGTTTTAATTCACCCCTCCACTTT
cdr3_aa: CASGQGFNSPLHF

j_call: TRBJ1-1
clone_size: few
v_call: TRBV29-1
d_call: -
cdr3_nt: TGCAGCGTTGATCGGATGAACACTGAAGCTTTCTTT
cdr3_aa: CSVDRMNTEAFF

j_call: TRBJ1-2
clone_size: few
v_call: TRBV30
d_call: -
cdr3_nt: TGTGCCTGGTGGGTCTACTATGGCTACACCTTC
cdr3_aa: CAWWVYYGYTF

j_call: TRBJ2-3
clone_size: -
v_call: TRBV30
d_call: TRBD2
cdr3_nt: TGTGCCTGGACTGCGGGAGGGCCCACCACGAGCACAGATACGCAGTATTTT
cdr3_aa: CAWTAGGPTTSTDTQYF

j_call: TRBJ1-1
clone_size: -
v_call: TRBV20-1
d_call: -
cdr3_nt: TGCAGTGCTAGTTTCGCAGGGAACACTGAAGCTTTCTTT
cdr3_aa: CSASFAGNTEAFF

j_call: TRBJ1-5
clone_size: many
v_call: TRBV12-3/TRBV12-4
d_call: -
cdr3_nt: TGTGCCAGCAGTTTAGCGGTGGTGGACGGTGAATCTCTGTATAGCAATCAGCCCCAGCATTTT
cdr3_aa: CASSLAVVDGESLYSNQPQHF

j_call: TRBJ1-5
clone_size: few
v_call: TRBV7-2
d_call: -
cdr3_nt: TGTGCCAGCAGCTTAACGCCAGGGGACAATCAGCCCCAGCATTTT
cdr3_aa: CASSLTPGDNQPQHF

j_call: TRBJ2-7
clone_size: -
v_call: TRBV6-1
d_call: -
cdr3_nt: TGTGCCAGCAGTATCGGAAATTCCTACGAGCAGTACTTC
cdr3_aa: CASSIGNSYEQYF

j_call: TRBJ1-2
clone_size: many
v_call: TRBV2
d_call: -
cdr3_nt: TGTGCCAGCAGTGAAGCGCTTCGGGGGGTATACGGCTACACCTTC
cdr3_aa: CASSEALRGVYGYTF

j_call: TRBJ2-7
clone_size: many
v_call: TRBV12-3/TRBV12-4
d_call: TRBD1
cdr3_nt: TGTGCCAGCAGTAGGACAGGGTTTAGCGAGCAGTACTTC
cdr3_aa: CASSRTGFSEQYF

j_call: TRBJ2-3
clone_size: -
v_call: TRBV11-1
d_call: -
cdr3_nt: TGTGCCAGCAGCCTAATACAGGCAGATACGCAGTATTTT
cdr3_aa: CASSLIQADTQYF

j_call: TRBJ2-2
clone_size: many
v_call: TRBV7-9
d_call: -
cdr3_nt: TGTGCCAGCAGCTTAAAGGGGGGGCCCGGGGAGCTGTTTTTT
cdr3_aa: CASSLKGGPGELFF

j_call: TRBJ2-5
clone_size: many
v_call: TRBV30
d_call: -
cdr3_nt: TGTGCCTGGGCCGGGGTGATTCAGACCCAGTACTTC
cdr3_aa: CAWAGVIQTQYF

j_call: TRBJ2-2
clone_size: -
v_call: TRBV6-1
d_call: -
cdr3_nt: TGTGCCAGCAAGCCAAGAACGGGACACCTAGTCAGTGGGAACACCGGGGAGCTGTTTTTT
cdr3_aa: CASKPRTGHLVSGNTGELFF